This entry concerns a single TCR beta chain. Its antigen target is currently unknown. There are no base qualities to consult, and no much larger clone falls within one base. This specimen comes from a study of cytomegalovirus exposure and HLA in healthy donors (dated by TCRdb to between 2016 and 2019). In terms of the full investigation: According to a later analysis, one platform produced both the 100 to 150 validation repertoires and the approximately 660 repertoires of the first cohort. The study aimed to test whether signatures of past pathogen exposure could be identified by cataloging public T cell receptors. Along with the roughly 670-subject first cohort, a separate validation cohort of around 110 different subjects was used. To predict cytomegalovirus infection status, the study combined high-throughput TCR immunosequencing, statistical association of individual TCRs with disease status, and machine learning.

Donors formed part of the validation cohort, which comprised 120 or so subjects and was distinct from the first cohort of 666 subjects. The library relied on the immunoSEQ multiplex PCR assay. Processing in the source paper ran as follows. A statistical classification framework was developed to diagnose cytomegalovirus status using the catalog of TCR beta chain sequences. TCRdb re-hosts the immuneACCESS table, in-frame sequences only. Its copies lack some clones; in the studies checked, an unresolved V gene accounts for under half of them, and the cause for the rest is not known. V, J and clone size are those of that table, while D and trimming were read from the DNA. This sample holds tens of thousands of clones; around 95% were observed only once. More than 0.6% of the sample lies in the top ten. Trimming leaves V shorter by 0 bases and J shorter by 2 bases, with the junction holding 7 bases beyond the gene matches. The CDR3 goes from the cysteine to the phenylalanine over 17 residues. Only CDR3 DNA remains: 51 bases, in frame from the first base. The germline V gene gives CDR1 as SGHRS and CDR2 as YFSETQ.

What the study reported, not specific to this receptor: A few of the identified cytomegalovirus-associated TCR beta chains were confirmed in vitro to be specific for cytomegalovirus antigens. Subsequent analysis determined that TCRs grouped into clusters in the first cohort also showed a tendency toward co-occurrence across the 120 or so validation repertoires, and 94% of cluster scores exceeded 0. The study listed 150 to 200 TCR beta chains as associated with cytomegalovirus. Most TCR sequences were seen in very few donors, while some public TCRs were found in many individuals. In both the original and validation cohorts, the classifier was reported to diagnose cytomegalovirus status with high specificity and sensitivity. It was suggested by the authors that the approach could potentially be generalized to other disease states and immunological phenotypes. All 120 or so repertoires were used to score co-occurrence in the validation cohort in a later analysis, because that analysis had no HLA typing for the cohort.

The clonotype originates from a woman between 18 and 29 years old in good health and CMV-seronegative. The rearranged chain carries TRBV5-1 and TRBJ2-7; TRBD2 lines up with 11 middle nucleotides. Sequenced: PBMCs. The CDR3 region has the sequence CASSLALSSGGAYEQYF. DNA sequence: TGCGCCAGCAGCTTGGCTCTCAGTAGCGGGGGGGCCTACGAGCAGTACTTC.